The 5 T cell receptor beta chains given below trace back to one sample, sequenced in a study of PD-1 blockade in classical Hodgkin lymphoma. The protocol was immunoSEQ multiplex PCR, while the TCRdb copy is restricted to in-frame clones and leaves out a portion. The table has about 24,000 clones, less than 75% seen once. As to time point: cycle 4 day 1 (C4D1), after about 6 weeks of nivolumab. Brentuximab vedotin exposure varied among the patients, all of whom had relapsed after autologous stem cell transplantation. Sequencing was performed on peripheral blood mononuclear cells (PBMCs), taken before the fourth cycle of nivolumab. The source is a human donor with classical Hodgkin lymphoma.

This clone occurred a few times. Other DNA sequences within the sample encode an identical CDR3. V gene TRBV27 combines with J gene TRBJ2-7; maybe TRBD2 (6 bases). The germline V gene has CDR1 MNHEY and CDR2 SMNVEV (reference sequence). Trimming shortened V by 3 bases and J by 2 bases, and 11 bases separated the two germline ends. The CDR3 length is 14 residues. CDR3 DNA: TGTGCCAGCAGTTTTGGAGGGCCCCCCTACGAGCAGTACTTC. As protein: CASSFGGPPYEQYF.

This clone was counted between two and nine times. The chain joins TRBV2 to TRBJ2-5; D tentatively fits TRBD1 or TRBD2 (5 bases each). The CDR3 has 18 residues. Looked up from germline, CDR1 is SNHLY and CDR2 is FYNNEI. Trimming pared 2 bases from V and 2 bases from J, leaving 21 bases between. In nucleotides, the CDR3 is TGTGCCAGCAGTGAATCTCCCGGGACCACCAACAGGCAAGAGACCCAGTACTTC. It codes for CASSESPGTTNRQETQYF.

The chain combines TRBV18 with TRBJ2-2, with 8 bases that match TRBD1. V lost 6 bases to trimming and J lost 1 base; unmatched junction nucleotides: 13. The CDR3 runs to 18 residues. CDR1 is KGHSH, CDR2 LQKENI, per germline. The CDR3 here is CASSRFRVGTGNTGELFF. The CDR3 DNA follows: TGTGCCAGCTCTCGATTCAGGGTCGGGACAGGGAACACCGGGGAGCTGTTTTTT. Looking up the rest from reference TRBV18 and TRBJ2-2 gives the full variable domain: NAGVMQNPRHLVRRRGQEARLRCSPMKGHSHVYWYRQLPEEGLKFMVYLQKENIIDESGMPKERFSAEFPKEGPSILRIQQVVRGDSAAYFCASSRFRVGTGNTGELFFGEGSRLTVL.

This clone has only one observation. One end of the junction is discordant with germline, which a read error may explain. The V call is TRBV28, the J call TRBJ2-6, with TRBD2 matching 7 bases. CDR1 is MDHEN, CDR2 SYDVKM, per germline. This CDR3 contains 17 residues. CDR3 in DNA: TGTGCCAGCAGCTCGGGGGGTACACTCTCTCGGGCCAACGTCCTGACTTTC. Amino acids: CASSSGGTLSRANVLTF.

This chain joins TRBV7-9 and TRBJ1-6; tentative D call: TRBD1 (6 bases). The CDR3 consists of 16 residues. The germline V and J ends were trimmed by 1 base and 7 bases, with 14 bases remaining between them. Germline CDR1 reads SEHNR; CDR2 reads FQNEAQ (reference sequence). As DNA, the CDR3 is TGTGCCAGCAGCTTAGGCGGACAGCGGGGAAATTCACCCCTCCACTTT. This codes for CASSLGGQRGNSPLHF.